This passage covers 31 T cell receptor beta chains from one sample sequenced in a study of beta chain features in type 1 diabetes. Expressed TCRB transcripts were sequenced, since all the RNA that had been isolated was reverse transcribed. Repertoires were generated with immunoSEQ multiplex PCR, while TCRdb's copy carries only in-frame clones and drops some. This table has 35,000 to 50,000 clones, about 50% appearing once. What was sequenced was stem cell memory CD4+ T cells from blood. The origin of the receptors is a woman aged 25 to 39 in good health.

V usage is TRBV5-1 and J usage is TRBJ2-1; D possibly corresponds to TRBD1 (6 bases). Per germline, CDR1 SGHRS and CDR2 YFSETQ. V shed 1 base and J shed 3 bases, with 14 bases lying between them. The CDR3 loop spans 16 amino acids. The chain's CDR3 is CASSLTSGHIYNEQFF. CDR3 DNA sequence: TGCGCCAGCAGCTTGACATCGGGACATATCTACAATGAGCAGTTCTTC.

V is TRBV2 and J is TRBJ2-3; TRBD2 is a possible D gene (5 bases). This CDR3 is built from 14 residues. The germline V and J ends were trimmed by 3 bases and 6 bases, with 13 bases remaining between them. In germline, CDR1 is SNHLY, CDR2 FYNNEI. CDR3 coding DNA: TGTGCCAGCAGTGACGGCTACCGGAGGGATACGCAGTATTTT. This codes for CASSDGYRRDTQYF.

Only a few counts were recorded for this clone. V is TRBV28 and J is TRBJ1-1, with D hard to call. The CDR3 totals 12 residues. Germline-derived CDR1 and CDR2 are MDHEN and SYDVKM. The V and J ends lost 4 bases and 11 bases respectively, with 14 bases between them. The CDR3 loop reads CASSSGSRSAFF. The CDR3 coding sequence is TGTGCCAGCAGTTCAGGCAGCAGATCGGCTTTCTTT. Filled out from reference TRBV28 and TRBJ1-1, the complete variable domain reads DVKVTQSSRYLVKRTGEKVFLECVQDMDHENMFWYRQDPGLGLRLIYFSYDVKMKEKGDIPEGYSVSREKKERFSLILESASTNQTSMYLCASSSGSRSAFFGQGTRLTVV.

This sequence joins TRBV4-3 and TRBJ2-1, with D possibly TRBD1 on 5 matching bases. V lost 1 base, J lost 1 base, and 11 bases lay in between. Germline lookup yields CDR1 LGHNA and CDR2 YSLEER. The CDR3 runs 16 residues. The CDR3 loop reads CASSQVQGGSYNEQFF. CDR3 nucleotide sequence: TGCGCCAGCAGCCAAGTCCAGGGCGGATCCTACAATGAGCAGTTCTTC.

V usage is TRBV28 and J usage is TRBJ2-7, with D possibly matching TRBD2 (6 bases). The CDR3 contains 12 residues. The germline V and J ends were trimmed by 3 bases and 6 bases, with 9 bases remaining between them. Looked up from germline, CDR1 is MDHEN and CDR2 is SYDVKM. The CDR3 spells CASSLVGGEQYF. The CDR3 DNA is TGTGCCAGCAGTTTGGTCGGGGGCGAGCAGTACTTC.

This clone was seen more than once but under ten times. The chain employs TRBV7-9 and TRBJ2-7; TRBD1 agrees at 8 bases. V was clipped by 7 bases and J by 4 bases; unmatched bases: 9. The CDR3 has 14 residues. From germline, CDR1 is SEHNR and CDR2 FQNEAQ (reference sequence). The CDR3 protein is CASTFGQGIYEQYF. The CDR3 coding sequence is TGTGCCAGCACGTTTGGACAGGGTATATACGAGCAGTACTTC. The full variable domain, in which reference TRBV7-9 and TRBJ2-7 provide the parts outside the CDR3, is DTGVSQNPRHKITKRGQNVTFRCDPISEHNRLYWYRQTLGQGPEFLTYFQNEAQLEKSRLLSDRFSAERPKGSFSTLEIQRTEQGDSAMYLCASTFGQGIYEQYFGPGTRLTVT.

V and J are TRBV19 and TRBJ2-1, with 13 bases identical to TRBD2. The V and J ends lost 6 bases and 4 bases, in that order; junction bases with no gene match: 3. Germline V gene sequence: CDR1 LNHDA, CDR2 SQIVND (reference sequence). This CDR3 comprises 15 residues. CDR3 sequence: CASSLLAGGYNEQFF. The CDR3 DNA sequence: TGTGCCAGTAGCTTACTAGCGGGAGGGTACAATGAGCAGTTCTTC.

The chain carries TRBV29-1 and TRBJ2-1, with D possibly being TRBD1 (5 bases). This CDR3 has 13 amino acids. Germline CDR1 is SQVTM and CDR2 is ANQGSEA. Between the trimmed V and J ends, which lost 6 bases and 0 bases, there was a span of 9 bases. CDR3 protein: CSVRQSSYNEQFF. The CDR3, as DNA: TGCAGCGTGCGACAGAGCTCCTACAATGAGCAGTTCTTC.

This clone was seen a few times. The CDR3 sequence: CASRPGLNNEQFF. The CDR3 nucleotides read TGTGCCAGTAGACCGGGACTAAACAATGAGCAGTTCTTC. V gene TRBV19 combines with J gene TRBJ2-1, with TRBD2 identical over 7 bases. Trimming at V came to 6 bases and at J to 5 bases, leaving 4 bases not matched to a gene. Per germline, CDR1 LNHDA and CDR2 SQIVND (reference sequence). The CDR3 is made up of 13 amino acids. Drawing the rest from reference TRBV19 and TRBJ2-1, the complete variable domain is DGGITQSPKYLFRKEGQNVTLSCEQNLNHDAMYWYRQDPGQGLRLIYYSQIVNDFQKGDIAEGYSVSREKKESFPLTVTSAQKNPTAFYLCASRPGLNNEQFFGPGTRLTVL.

V and J are TRBV10-3 and TRBJ2-1; 9 nucleotides line up with TRBD1. V was clipped by 6 bases and J by 6 bases; unmatched bases: 9. The length of the CDR3 is 15 residues. The germline V gene has CDR1 ENHRY and CDR2 SYGVKD. CDR3 in DNA: TGTGCCATCAGGGGTGGGACAGGGACTTTCAATGAGCAGTTCTTC. Protein: CAIRGGTGTFNEQFF.

The rearrangement uses TRBV18 and TRBJ2-7; D unclear. The CDR3 covers 16 residues. With 5 bases removed from V and 6 bases from J, the gap between germline ends came to 23 bases. Per the germline V gene, CDR1 is KGHSH and CDR2 is LQKENI. CDR3 in amino acids: CASSAWSPETVSEQYF. Written as DNA, the CDR3 is TGTGCCAGCTCAGCATGGTCCCCGGAGACGGTGAGCGAGCAGTACTTC.

The chain is built from TRBV10-2 and TRBJ2-5; 9 positions match TRBD2. Gene TRBJ2-7 matches the end of the DNA better, so the J call may be wrong. Looked up from germline, CDR1 is WSHSY and CDR2 is SAAADI. The CDR3 is 13 amino acids. The chain's CDR3 is CASRASGNYEQYF. In DNA, the CDR3 is TGCGCCAGCAGGGCTAGCGGGAATTACGAGCAGTACTTC.

The chain employs TRBV2 and TRBJ2-3, with D uncertain. The CDR3 runs 12 residues. Looked up from germline, CDR1 is SNHLY and CDR2 is FYNNEI. Trimming stripped 6 bases from V and 2 bases from J, with 6 bases between. The CDR3 region is CASRADTDTQYF. In nucleotides, the CDR3 is TGTGCCAGCAGGGCGGACACAGATACGCAGTATTTT.

This clone was detected only a few times. The rearrangement joins TRBV5-1 to TRBJ2-5, with TRBD1 identical over 8 bases. There are 15 residues in the CDR3. The germline V gene has CDR1 SGHRS and CDR2 YFSETQ. Unmatched junction bases numbered 6, after V lost 4 bases and J lost 1 base. The CDR3 region has the DNA TGCGCCAGCAGCGGGGGACAGGCGGTCCAAGAGACCCAGTACTTC. Protein product: CASSGGQAVQETQYF.

In its sample, this clone was seen a few times. The chain has TRBV28 and TRBJ1-1; tentatively, D is TRBD1 (6 bases). Germline V gene sequence: CDR1 MDHEN, CDR2 SYDVKM. The CDR3 runs 14 residues. Deletions cut 8 bases from V and 1 base from J, with 14 bases between. The CDR3 DNA reads TGTGCCAGCCGGACAGTGCCCGAGAACACTGAAGCTTTCTTT. This codes for CASRTVPENTEAFF.

The chain combines TRBV4-2 with TRBJ2-7, with 7 bases matching TRBD1. There are 14 residues in the CDR3. V was clipped by 3 bases and J by 7 bases; unmatched bases: 9. The germline CDR1 and CDR2 sequences are LGHNA and YNFKEQ. The CDR3 sequence is CASSHEQGLREQYF. The CDR3 DNA is TGTGCCAGCAGCCATGAACAGGGGCTACGAGAGCAGTACTTC.

J is TRBJ2-5 and V is TRBV9; D is unresolved. The CDR3 consists of 13 residues. V was trimmed by 0 bases and J by 3 bases, leaving 6 bases between them. Germline V gene lookup returns CDR1 SGDLS and CDR2 YYNGEE. The CDR3 spells CASSVAVEETQYF. The CDR3 bases are TGTGCCAGCAGCGTAGCAGTTGAAGAGACCCAGTACTTC.

This clone was counted a few times. CDR3 sequence reads: CASSAGLAVQETQYF. CDR3 sequence (DNA): TGTGCCAGCAGCGCGGGACTAGCGGTACAAGAGACCCAGTACTTC. This rearrangement joins TRBV5-6 to TRBJ2-5; 11 bases are a match to TRBD2. Germline CDR1 SGHDT, CDR2 YYEEEE. The V and J ends lost 4 bases and 2 bases, in that order; junction bases with no gene match: 4. The CDR3 is 15 residues long.

The rearrangement uses TRBV7-3 and TRBJ2-1; TRBD2 agrees at 8 bases. Trimming at V came to 5 bases and at J to 0 bases, leaving 3 bases not matched to a gene. CDR1 and CDR2 (germline): SGHTA, FQGTGA. There are 15 residues in the CDR3. In nucleotides, the CDR3 is TGTGCCAGCAGCCCCAGCGGGAGCTCCTACAATGAGCAGTTCTTC. Translation: CASSPSGSSYNEQFF.

This clone has only a few counts. The chain couples TRBV7-2 to TRBJ2-7; 11 bases are a match to TRBD2. The CDR3 runs to 16 residues. Germline loops: CDR1 SGHTA, CDR2 FQGNSA. After removal of 4 bases from V and 3 bases from J, the junction contained 8 bases not matched to a gene. The CDR3 nucleotides read TGTGCCAGCAGCTCAACAAGGGGACTAGCGGTCTACGAGCAGTACTTC. Amino acids: CASSSTRGLAVYEQYF.

J is TRBJ1-1 and V is TRBV18; D perhaps matches TRBD1 (6 bases). V dropped 2 bases and J dropped 1 base, with 8 bases sitting between them. The CDR3 runs 14 residues. CDR1 is KGHSH and CDR2 is LQKENI in the germline V gene. This CDR3 reads CASSPLDRNTEAFF. CDR3 nucleotide sequence: TGTGCCAGCTCACCATTGGACAGGAACACTGAAGCTTTCTTT.

This chain links TRBV11-2 with TRBJ1-1, with D perhaps TRBD1 (6 bases). The germline gives CDR1 SGHAT, CDR2 FQNNGV. This CDR3 contains 11 residues. Trimming stripped 7 bases from V and 6 bases from J, with 9 bases between. The DNA for the CDR3 is TGTGCCAGCATACAGGGACCTGAAGCTTTCTTT. Encoded protein: CASIQGPEAFF.

The chain is built from TRBV6-1 and TRBJ2-1; 7 bases fit TRBD1. Germline trimming cut 8 bases from V and 0 bases from J; bases unmatched to any gene: 4. The germline V gene has CDR1 MNHNS and CDR2 SASEGT. The CDR3 length is 14 residues. CDR3 in DNA: TGTGCCAGCTTTCGGGACAGCTCCTACAATGAGCAGTTCTTC. Protein sequence: CASFRDSSYNEQFF.

There are a few counts of this clone. This rearrangement joins TRBV7-2 to TRBJ2-7; 9 bases line up with TRBD1. The germline gives CDR1 SGHTA, CDR2 FQGNSA. Trimming removed 1 base from V and 4 bases from J; junction bases left unmatched: 5. The CDR3 sequence is 15 residues long. CDR3 nucleotides: TGTGCCAGCAGCTTAGAGACAGGGGGACCTTACGAGCAGTACTTC. It translates to CASSLETGGPYEQYF.

This clone was counted only a few times. This sequence joins TRBV4-2 and TRBJ2-7; no clear D. The CDR3 spans 12 residues. Looked up from germline, CDR1 is LGHNA and CDR2 is YNFKEQ. V lost 3 bases, J lost 5 bases, and 8 bases lay in between. The CDR3 spells CASSQSRHEQYF. CDR3 sequence (DNA): TGTGCCAGCAGCCAGTCGAGGCACGAGCAGTACTTC.

This clone was observed a few times. This sequence joins TRBV7-2 and TRBJ2-7; D remains unclear. V gave up 0 bases and J gave up 2 bases, with 2 bases separating them. This CDR3 comprises 12 residues. From germline, CDR1 is SGHTA and CDR2 FQGNSA. The chain's CDR3 is CASSLAAYEQYF. The DNA for the CDR3 is TGTGCCAGCAGCTTAGCCGCCTACGAGCAGTACTTC.

Only a few counts were recorded for this clone. The chain has TRBV2 and TRBJ2-1; 9 positions agree with TRBD2. The trim removed 1 base at V and 9 bases at J, leaving 7 bases unmatched. The germline V gene encodes CDR1 SNHLY and CDR2 FYNNEI. CDR3 length equals 15 residues. CDR3 sequence reads: CASSEGLAGVGEQFF. CDR3 bases: TGTGCCAGCAGTGAAGGGTTAGCGGGAGTGGGTGAGCAGTTCTTC. The full variable domain, its missing parts supplied by reference TRBV2 and TRBJ2-1, is EPEVTQTPSHQVTQMGQEVILRCVPISNHLYFYWYRQILGQKVEFLVSFYNNEISEKSEIFDDQFSVERPDGSNFTLKIRSTKLEDSAMYFCASSEGLAGVGEQFFGPGTRLTVL.

Only a few counts were recorded for this clone. This chain connects TRBV28 to TRBJ1-4; 8 nucleotides match TRBD1. Germline lookup yields CDR1 MDHEN and CDR2 SYDVKM. This CDR3 has 15 residues. The V gene end was trimmed by 3 bases and the J gene end by 7 bases; junction bases not matched to a gene: 7. The CDR3 loop is CASSFGQGVSEKLFF. The DNA of the CDR3 is TGTGCCAGCAGTTTCGGACAGGGAGTGAGTGAAAAACTGTTTTTT. Looking up the rest from reference TRBV28 and TRBJ1-4 gives the full variable domain: DVKVTQSSRYLVKRTGEKVFLECVQDMDHENMFWYRQDPGLGLRLIYFSYDVKMKEKGDIPEGYSVSREKKERFSLILESASTNQTSMYLCASSFGQGVSEKLFFGSGTQLSVL.

A few counts support this clone. V usage is TRBV6-6 and J usage is TRBJ2-2; the D gene is possibly TRBD2 (6 bases). The CDR3 runs 15 residues. Germline assignment: CDR1 MNHNY and CDR2 SVGAGI (reference sequence). Between the trimmed V and J ends, which lost 2 bases and 3 bases, there was a span of 10 bases. In DNA, the CDR3 is TGTGCCAGCAGTTACGGAGGGAGTCACACCGGGGAGCTGTTTTTT. It specifies CASSYGGSHTGELFF.

This chain joins TRBV27 and TRBJ1-1; 11 bases line up with TRBD1. This CDR3 region has 15 residues. J gave up 3 bases and V 5 bases, and 5 bases lay outside the gene matches. CDR1 and CDR2 (germline): MNHEY, SMNVEV (reference sequence). CDR3 amino acids: CASSPLGQGDTEAFF. DNA for the CDR3: TGTGCCAGCAGTCCTCTGGGACAGGGGGACACTGAAGCTTTCTTT.

This clone showed up just a few times. This sequence joins TRBV7-2 and TRBJ2-1; TRBD1 aligns across 9 bases. Germline-derived CDR1 and CDR2 are SGHTA and FQGNSA. V lost 5 bases and J lost 6; bases outside the gene matches: 8. CDR3 length: 15 amino acids. The CDR3 spells CASSPGDRDSNEQFF. CDR3 sequence (DNA): TGTGCCAGCAGCCCGGGGGACAGGGATAGCAATGAGCAGTTCTTC.